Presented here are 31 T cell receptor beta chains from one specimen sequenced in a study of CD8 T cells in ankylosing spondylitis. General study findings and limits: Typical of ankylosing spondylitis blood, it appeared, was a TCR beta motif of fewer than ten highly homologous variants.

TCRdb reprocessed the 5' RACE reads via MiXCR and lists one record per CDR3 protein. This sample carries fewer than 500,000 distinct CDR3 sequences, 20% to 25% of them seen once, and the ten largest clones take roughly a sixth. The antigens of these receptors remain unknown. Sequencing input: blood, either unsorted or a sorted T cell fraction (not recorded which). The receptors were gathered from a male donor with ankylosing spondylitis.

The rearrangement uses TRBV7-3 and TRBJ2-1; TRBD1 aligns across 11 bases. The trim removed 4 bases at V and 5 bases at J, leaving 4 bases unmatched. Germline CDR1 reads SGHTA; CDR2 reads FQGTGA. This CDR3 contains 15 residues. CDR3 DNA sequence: TGTGCCAGCAGCTCGGGACAGGGGGTCCACAATGAGCAGTTCTTC. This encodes CASSSGQGVHNEQFF.

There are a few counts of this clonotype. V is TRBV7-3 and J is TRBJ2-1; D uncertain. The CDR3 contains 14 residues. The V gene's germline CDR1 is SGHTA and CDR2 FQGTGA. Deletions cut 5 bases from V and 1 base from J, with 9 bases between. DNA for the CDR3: TGTGCCAGCAGCCCCTATAGGTCCTACAATGAGCAGTTCTTC. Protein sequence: CASSPYRSYNEQFF.

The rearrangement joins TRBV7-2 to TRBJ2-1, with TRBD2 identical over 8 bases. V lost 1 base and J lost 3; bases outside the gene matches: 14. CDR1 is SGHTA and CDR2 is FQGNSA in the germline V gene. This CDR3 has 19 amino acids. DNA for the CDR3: TGTGCCAGCAGCTTAGTGCGGCGGGGGGTAGGGGAGGTCTACAATGAGCAGTTCTTC. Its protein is CASSLVRRGVGEVYNEQFF.

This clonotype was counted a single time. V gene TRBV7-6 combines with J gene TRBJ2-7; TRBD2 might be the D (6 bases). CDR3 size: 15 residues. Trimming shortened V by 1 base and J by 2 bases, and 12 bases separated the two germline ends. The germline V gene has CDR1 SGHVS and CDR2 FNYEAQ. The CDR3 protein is CASSLGFSGTYEQYF. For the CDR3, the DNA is TGTGCCAGCAGCTTAGGTTTTAGCGGTACCTACGAGCAGTACTTC.

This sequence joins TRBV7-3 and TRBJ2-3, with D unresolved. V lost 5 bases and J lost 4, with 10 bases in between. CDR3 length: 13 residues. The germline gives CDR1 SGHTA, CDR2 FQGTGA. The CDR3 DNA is TGTGCCAGCAGCCGTTTTAATGCAGATACGCAGTATTTT. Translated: CASSRFNADTQYF.

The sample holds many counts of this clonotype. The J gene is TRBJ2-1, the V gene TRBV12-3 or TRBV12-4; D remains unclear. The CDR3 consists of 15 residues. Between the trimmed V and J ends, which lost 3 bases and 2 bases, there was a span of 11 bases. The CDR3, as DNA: TGTGCCAGCAGTTTTCGCCCGGGCGCCTACAATGAGCAGTTCTTC. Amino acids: CASSFRPGAYNEQFF.

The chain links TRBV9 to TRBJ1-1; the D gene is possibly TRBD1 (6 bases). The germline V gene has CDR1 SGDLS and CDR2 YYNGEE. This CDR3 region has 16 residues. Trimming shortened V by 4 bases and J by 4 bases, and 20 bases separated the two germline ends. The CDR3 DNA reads TGTGCCAGCAGCCCCGACGTGGGAGGAGGGGGCACTGAAGCTTTCTTT. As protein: CASSPDVGGGGTEAFF.

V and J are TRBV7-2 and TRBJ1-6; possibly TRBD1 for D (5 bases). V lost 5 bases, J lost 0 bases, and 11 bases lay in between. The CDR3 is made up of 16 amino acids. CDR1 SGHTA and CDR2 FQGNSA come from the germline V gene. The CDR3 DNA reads TGTGCCAGCAGCGGGGACGGGAGCTCCTATAATTCACCCCTCCACTTT. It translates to CASSGDGSSYNSPLHF. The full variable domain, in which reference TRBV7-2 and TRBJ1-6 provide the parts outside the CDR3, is GAGVSQSPSNKVTEKGKDVELRCDPISGHTALYWYRQSLGQGLEFLIYFQGNSAPDKSGLPSDRFSAERTGGSVSTLTIQRTQQEDSAVYLCASSGDGSSYNSPLHFGNGTRLTVT.

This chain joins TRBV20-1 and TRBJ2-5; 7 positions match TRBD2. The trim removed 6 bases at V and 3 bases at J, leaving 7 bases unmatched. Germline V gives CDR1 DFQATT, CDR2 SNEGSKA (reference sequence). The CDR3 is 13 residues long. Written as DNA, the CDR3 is TGCAGTGCCGGGGACTACCTAAAAGAGACCCAGTACTTC. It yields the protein CSAGDYLKETQYF.

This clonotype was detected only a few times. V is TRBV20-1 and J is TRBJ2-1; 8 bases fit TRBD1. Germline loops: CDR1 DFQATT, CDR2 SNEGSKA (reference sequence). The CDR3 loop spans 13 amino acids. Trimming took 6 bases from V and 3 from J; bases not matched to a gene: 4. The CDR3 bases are TGCAGTGCACCGGGACAGGTCTACAATGAGCAGTTCTTC. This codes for CSAPGQVYNEQFF.

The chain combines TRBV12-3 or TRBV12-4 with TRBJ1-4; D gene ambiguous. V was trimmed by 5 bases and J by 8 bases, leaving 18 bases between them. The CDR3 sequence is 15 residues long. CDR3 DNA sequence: TGTGCCAGCAGTCCAACCCCCCGACGTGGGGAAAAACTGTTTTTT. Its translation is CASSPTPRRGEKLFF.

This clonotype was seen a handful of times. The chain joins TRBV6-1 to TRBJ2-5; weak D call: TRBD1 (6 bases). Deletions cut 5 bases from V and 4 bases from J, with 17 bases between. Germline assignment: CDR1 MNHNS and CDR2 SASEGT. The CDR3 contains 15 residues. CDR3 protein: CASSPKIQGRETQYF. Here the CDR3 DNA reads TGTGCCAGCAGTCCTAAAATACAGGGACGAGAGACCCAGTACTTC.

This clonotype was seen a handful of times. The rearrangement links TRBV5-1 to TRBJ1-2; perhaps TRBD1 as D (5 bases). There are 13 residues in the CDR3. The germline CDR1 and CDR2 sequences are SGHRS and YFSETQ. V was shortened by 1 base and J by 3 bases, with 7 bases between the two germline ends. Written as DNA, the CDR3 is TGCGCCAGCAGCTTGCAGGGAGACTATGGCTACACCTTC. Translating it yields CASSLQGDYGYTF.

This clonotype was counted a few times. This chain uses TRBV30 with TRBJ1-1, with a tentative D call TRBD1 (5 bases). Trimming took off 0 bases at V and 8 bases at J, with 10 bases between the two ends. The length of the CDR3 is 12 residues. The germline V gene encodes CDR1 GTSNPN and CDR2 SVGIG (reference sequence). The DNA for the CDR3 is TGTGCCTGGAGTGTCTCAGGGAGGGAAGCTTTCTTT. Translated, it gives CAWSVSGREAFF.

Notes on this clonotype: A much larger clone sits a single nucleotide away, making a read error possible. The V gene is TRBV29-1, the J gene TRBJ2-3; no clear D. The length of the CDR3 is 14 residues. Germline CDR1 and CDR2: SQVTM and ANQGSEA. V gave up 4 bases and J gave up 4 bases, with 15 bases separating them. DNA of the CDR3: TGCAGCGTTGCCTACGGCAGGAGCGCAGATACGCAGTATTTT. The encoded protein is CSVAYGRSADTQYF.

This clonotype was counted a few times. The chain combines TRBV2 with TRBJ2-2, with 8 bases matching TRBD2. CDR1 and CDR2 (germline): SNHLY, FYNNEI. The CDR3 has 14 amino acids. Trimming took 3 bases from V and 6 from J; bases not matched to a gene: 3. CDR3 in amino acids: CASSDLREAGELFF. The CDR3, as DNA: TGTGCCAGCAGTGATCTGCGGGAGGCCGGGGAGCTGTTTTTT.

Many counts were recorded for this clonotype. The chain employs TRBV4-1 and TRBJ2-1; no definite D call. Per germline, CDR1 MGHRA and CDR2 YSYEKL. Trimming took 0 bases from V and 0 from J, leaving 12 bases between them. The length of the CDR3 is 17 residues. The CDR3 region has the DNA TGCGCCAGCAGCCAAGAAATGGGTAGTAGCTCCTACAATGAGCAGTTCTTC. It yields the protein CASSQEMGSSSYNEQFF.

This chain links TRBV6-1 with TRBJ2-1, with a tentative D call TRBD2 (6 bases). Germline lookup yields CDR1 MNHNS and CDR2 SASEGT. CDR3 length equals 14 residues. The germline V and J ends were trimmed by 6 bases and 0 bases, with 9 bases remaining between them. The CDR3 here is CASRRLVSYNEQFF. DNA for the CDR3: TGTGCCAGCAGACGACTAGTCTCCTACAATGAGCAGTTCTTC.

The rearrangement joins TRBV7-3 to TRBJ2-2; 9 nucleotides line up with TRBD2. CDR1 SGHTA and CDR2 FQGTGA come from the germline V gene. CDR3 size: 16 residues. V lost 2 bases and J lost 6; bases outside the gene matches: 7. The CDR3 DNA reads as TGTGCCAGCAGCTTACCTAGCGGGATCATGTCCGGGGAGCTGTTTTTT. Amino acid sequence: CASSLPSGIMSGELFF.

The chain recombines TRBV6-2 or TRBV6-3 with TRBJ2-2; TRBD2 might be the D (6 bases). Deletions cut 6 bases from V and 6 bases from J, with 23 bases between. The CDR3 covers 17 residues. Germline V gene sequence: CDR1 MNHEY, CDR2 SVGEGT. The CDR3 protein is CASSDRRGGISPGELFF. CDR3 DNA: TGTGCCAGCAGCGACCGGAGGGGAGGCATCTCACCCGGGGAGCTGTTTTTT.

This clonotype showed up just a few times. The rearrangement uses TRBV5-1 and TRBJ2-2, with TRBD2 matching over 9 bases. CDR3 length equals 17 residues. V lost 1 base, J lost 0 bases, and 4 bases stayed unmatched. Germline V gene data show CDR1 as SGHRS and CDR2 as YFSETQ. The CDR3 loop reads CASSLPSGNTNTGELFF. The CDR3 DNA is TGCGCCAGCAGCTTGCCTAGCGGGAACACGAACACCGGGGAGCTGTTTTTT.

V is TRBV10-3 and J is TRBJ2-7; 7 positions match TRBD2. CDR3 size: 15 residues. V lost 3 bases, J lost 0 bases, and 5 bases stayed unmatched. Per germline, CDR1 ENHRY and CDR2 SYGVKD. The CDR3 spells CAISDRTRSSYEQYF. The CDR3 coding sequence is TGTGCCATCAGTGACAGGACTAGAAGCTCCTACGAGCAGTACTTC.

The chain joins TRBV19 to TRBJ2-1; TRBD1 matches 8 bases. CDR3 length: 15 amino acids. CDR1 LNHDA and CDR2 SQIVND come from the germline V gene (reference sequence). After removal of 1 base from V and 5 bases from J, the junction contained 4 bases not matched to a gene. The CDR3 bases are TGTGCCAGTAGTATAGGACAGGGGTATGACAATGAGCAGTTCTTC. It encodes CASSIGQGYDNEQFF.

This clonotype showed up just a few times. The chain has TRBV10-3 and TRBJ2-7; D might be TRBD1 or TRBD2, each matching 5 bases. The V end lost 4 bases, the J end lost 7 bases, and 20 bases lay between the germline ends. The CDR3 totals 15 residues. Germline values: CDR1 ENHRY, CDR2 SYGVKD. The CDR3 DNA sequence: TGTGCCATCAGTGCCCGGGACCAGGTACAAGGAGAGCAGTACTTC. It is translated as CAISARDQVQGEQYF.

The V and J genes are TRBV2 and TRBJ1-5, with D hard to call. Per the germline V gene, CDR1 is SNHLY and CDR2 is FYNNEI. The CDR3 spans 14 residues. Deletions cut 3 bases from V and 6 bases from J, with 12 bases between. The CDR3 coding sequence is TGTGCCAGCAGTGATACTATGGGATTTCAGCCCCAGCATTTT. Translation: CASSDTMGFQPQHF.

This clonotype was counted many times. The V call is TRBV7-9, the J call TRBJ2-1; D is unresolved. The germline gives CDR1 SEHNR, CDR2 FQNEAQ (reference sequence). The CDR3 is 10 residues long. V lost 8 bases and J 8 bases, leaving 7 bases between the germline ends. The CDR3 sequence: CASGNYEQFF. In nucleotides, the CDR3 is TGTGCCAGCGGAAACTATGAGCAGTTCTTC. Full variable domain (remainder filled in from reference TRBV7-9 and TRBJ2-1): DTGVSQNPRHKITKRGQNVTFRCDPISEHNRLYWYRQTLGQGPEFLTYFQNEAQLEKSRLLSDRFSAERPKGSFSTLEIQRTEQGDSAMYLCASGNYEQFFGPGTRLTVL.

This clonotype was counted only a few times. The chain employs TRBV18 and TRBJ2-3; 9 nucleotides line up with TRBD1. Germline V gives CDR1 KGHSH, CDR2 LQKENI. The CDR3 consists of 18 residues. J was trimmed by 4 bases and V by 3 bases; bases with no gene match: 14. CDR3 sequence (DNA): TGTGCCAGCTCACCGAAGAAACCGGGACAGGGTTTCCCAGATACGCAGTATTTT. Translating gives CASSPKKPGQGFPDTQYF.

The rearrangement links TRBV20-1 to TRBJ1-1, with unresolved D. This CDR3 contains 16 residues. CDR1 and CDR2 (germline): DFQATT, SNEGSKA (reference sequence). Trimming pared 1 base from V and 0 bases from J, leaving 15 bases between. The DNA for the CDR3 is TGCAGTGCTAGAGGCTCCCTCAGGCCCCTGAACACTGAAGCTTTCTTT. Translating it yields CSARGSLRPLNTEAFF.

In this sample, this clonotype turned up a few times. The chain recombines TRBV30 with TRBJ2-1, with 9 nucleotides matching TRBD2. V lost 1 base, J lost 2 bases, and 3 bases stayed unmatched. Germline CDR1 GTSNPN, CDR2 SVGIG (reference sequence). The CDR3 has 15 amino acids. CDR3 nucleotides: TGTGCCTGGAGTGCTAGCGGGACAACCTACAATGAGCAGTTCTTC. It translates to CAWSASGTTYNEQFF.

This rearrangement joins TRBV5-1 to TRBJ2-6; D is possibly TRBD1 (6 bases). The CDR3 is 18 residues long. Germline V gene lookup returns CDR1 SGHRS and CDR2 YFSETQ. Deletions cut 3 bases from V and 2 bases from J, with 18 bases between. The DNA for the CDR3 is TGCGCCAGCAGCTATACATCGACAGGTACAGCTGGGGCCAACGTCCTGACTTTC. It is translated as CASSYTSTGTAGANVLTF. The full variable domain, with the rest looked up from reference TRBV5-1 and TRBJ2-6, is KAGVTQTPRYLIKTRGQQVTLSCSPISGHRSVSWYQQTPGQGLQFLFEYFSETQRNKGNFPGRFSGRQFSNSRSEMNVSTLELGDSALYLCASSYTSTGTAGANVLTFGAGSRLTVL.

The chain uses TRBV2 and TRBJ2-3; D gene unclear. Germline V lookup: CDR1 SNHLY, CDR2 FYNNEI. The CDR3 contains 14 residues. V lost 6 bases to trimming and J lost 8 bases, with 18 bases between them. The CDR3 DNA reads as TGTGCCAGCAGGGATCTTCTCTCACGGGTTACGCAGTATTTT. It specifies CASRDLLSRVTQYF.